The source of this T cell receptor beta chain is a study of cytomegalovirus exposure and HLA in healthy donors. Germline lookup yields CDR1 SEHNR and CDR2 FQNEAQ (reference sequence). CDR3 size: 16 residues. In regard to this clone: The antigen remains unidentified. One end of the junction varies from germline; a read error may be responsible.

All the people who gave samples were healthy bone marrow donors. Study-level points and caveats: Despite most TCR sequences being rare, some public TCRs occurred in many donors.

The PCR made use of 60 Vbeta and 13 Jbeta primers. Data came from immunoSEQ multiplex PCR; TCRdb stores just in-frame clones and leaves some out. The top ten hold 6.5% to 9% of the sample, which has 85,000 to 100,000 clones, around 76% seen once. What was sequenced was PBMCs. The sequence derives from a man aged 35-49 years in good health and CMV-seropositive. This chain joins TRBV7-9 and TRBJ2-2; TRBD1 agrees at 9 bases. CDR3 sequence: CSSSSRDRVYAGELFF. The CDR3 nucleotides are TGTTCCAGCAGCTCCCGGGACAGGGTGTATGCCGGGGAGCTGTTTTTT.